Below, one T cell receptor (beta chain) is given with its context. Researchers amplified the TCR beta CDR3 regions from RNA transcripts. The TCR CDR3 was amplified in a first-round RT-PCR using the HTBI primer set. TCRdb reprocessed the multiplex PCR reads via MiXCR and lists one record per CDR3 protein. The sample shows approximately 530,000 distinct CDR3 sequences, 16% of them seen only once. The sample originates from a study of T cells in Graves' hyperthyroidism and ophthalmopathy. Trimming stripped 7 bases from V and 1 base from J, with 15 bases between. CDR3 length: 14 residues. Germline V gene data show CDR1 as SQVTM and CDR2 as ANQGSEA.

Source material: blood. This receptor was obtained from a young woman with Graves' hyperthyroidism. The rearrangement links TRBV29-1 to TRBJ2-3; D is ambiguous. The CDR3 protein is CSAPGASGTDTQYF. CDR3 in DNA: TGCAGCGCCCCAGGCGCCTCGGGCACAGATACGCAGTATTTT.